This T cell receptor (beta chain) stems from a study of T cells in Graves' hyperthyroidism and ophthalmopathy. This clonotype appeared a few times. CDR1 is MNHNS, CDR2 SASEGT, per germline. The CDR3 is made up of 14 amino acids. V shed 7 bases and J shed 1 base, with 13 bases lying between them. Researchers amplified the TCR beta CDR3 regions from RNA transcripts. A set of HTBI primers served as the primers for a first-round RT-PCR of the TCR CDR3. TCRdb re-derived calls from the multiplex PCR reads in MiXCR, one entry per CDR3 protein. Of approximately 400,000 distinct CDR3 sequences listed, around a sixth are singletons.

The chain is built from TRBV6-1 and TRBJ1-1; D might be TRBD1 (5 bases). This TCR was sampled from a woman aged 18 to 35 with Graves' hyperthyroidism. Sample: blood. The CDR3 DNA sequence: TGTGCCAGCAATTCCTTGGGGCAGAACACTGAAGCTTTCTTT. Translating it yields CASNSLGQNTEAFF.